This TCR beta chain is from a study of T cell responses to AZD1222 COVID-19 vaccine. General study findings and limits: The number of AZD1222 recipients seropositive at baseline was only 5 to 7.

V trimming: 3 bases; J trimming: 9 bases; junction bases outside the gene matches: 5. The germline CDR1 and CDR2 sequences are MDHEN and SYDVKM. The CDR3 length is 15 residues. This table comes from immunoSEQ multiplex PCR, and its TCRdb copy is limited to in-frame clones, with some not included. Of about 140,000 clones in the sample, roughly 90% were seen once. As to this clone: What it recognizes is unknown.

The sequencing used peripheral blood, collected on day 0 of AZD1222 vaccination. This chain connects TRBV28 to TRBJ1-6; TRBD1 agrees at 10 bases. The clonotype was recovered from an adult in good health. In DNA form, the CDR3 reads TGTGCCAGCAGTTTTCCCGGGACAGGGGTTTCACCCCTCCACTTT. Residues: CASSFPGTGVSPLHF.